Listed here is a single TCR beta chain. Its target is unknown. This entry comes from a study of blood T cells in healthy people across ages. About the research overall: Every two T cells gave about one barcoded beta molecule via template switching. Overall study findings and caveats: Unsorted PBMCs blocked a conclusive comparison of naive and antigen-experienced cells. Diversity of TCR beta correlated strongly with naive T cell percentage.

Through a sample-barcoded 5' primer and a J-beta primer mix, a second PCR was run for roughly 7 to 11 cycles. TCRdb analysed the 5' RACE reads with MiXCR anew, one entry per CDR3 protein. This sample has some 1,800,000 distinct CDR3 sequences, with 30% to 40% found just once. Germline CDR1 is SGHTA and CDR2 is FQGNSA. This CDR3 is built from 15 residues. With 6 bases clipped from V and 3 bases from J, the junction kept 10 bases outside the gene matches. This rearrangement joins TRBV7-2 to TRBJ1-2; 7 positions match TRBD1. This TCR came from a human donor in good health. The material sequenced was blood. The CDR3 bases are TGTGCCAGCAGTACAGAGACAGGGACGGACTATGGCTACACCTTC. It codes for CASSTETGTDYGYTF.